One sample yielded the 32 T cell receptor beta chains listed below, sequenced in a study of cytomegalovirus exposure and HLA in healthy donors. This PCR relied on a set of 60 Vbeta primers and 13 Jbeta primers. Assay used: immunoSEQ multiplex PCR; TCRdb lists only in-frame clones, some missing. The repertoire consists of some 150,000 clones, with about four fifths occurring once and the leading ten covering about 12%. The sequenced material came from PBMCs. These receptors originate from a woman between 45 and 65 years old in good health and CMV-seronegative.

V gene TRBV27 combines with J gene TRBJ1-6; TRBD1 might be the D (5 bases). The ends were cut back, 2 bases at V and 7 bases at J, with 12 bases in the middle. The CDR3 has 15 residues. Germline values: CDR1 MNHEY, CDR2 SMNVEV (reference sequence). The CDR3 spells CASSLVGAANSPLHF. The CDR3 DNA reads TGTGCCAGCAGTTTAGTAGGGGCAGCCAATTCACCCCTCCACTTT.

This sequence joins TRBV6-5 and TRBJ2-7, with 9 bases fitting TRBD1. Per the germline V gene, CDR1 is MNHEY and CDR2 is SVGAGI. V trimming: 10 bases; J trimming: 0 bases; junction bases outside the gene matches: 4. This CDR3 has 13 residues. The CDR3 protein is CATRDRASYEQYF. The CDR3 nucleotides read TGTGCCACCCGGGACAGGGCCTCCTACGAGCAGTACTTC.

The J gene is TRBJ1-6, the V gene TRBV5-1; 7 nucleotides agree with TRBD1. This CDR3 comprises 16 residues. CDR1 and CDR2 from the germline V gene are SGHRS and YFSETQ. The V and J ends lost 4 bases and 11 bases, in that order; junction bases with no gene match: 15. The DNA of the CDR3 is TGCGCCAGCAGCCCGGGGACAGAGAAGGGATTGGCACCCCTCCACTTT. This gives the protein CASSPGTEKGLAPLHF.

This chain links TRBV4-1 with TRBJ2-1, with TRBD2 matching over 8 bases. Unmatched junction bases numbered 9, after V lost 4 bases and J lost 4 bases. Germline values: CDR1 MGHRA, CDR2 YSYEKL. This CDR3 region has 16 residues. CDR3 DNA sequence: TGCGCCAGCAGCCGACGACGTAGCGGGGAGTACAATGAGCAGTTCTTC. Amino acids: CASSRRRSGEYNEQFF.

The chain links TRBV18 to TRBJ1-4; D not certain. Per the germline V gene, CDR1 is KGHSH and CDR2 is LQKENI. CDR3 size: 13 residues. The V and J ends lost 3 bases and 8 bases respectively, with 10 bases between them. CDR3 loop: CASSPAVEEKLFF. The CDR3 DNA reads TGTGCCAGCTCACCGGCGGTCGAAGAAAAACTGTTTTTT.

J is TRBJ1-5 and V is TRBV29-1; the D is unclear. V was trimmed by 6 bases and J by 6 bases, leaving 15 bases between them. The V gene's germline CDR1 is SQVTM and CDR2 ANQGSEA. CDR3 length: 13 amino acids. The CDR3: CSVGLSEGQPQHF. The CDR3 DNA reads TGCAGCGTAGGGTTATCGGAGGGTCAGCCCCAGCATTTT.

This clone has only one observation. CDR3 sequence (DNA): TGTGCCAGTAGACGAGCGGGAGGGCCTGCAGATACGCAGTATTTT. It codes for CASRRAGGPADTQYF. This chain links TRBV19 with TRBJ2-3, with TRBD2 matching 10 bases. J was trimmed by 4 bases and V by 6 bases; bases with no gene match: 7. The germline CDR1 and CDR2 sequences are LNHDA and SQIVND (reference sequence). The CDR3 covers 15 residues.

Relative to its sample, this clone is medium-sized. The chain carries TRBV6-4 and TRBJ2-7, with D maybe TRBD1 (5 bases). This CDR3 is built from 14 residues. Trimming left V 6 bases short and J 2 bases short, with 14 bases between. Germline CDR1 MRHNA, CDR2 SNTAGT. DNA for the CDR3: TGTGCCAGCAGCGACGACAGCGATCCCTACGAGCAGTACTTC. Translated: CASSDDSDPYEQYF.

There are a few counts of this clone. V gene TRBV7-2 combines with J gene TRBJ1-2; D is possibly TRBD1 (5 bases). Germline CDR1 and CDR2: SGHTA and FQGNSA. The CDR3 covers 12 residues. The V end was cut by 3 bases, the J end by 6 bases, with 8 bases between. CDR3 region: CASSFVGDGYTF. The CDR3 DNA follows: TGTGCCAGCAGCTTTGTAGGGGATGGCTACACCTTC.

Here the CDR3 DNA reads TGTGCCAGCAGTGAGGTAGCGGGAGTGCTTGTGAATGAGCAGTTCTTC. This sequence encodes CASSEVAGVLVNEQFF. The chain carries TRBV28 and TRBJ2-1; 9 nucleotides align to TRBD2. V lost 5 bases and J lost 7; bases outside the gene matches: 12. CDR1 MDHEN and CDR2 SYDVKM come from the germline V gene. CDR3 length: 16 residues.

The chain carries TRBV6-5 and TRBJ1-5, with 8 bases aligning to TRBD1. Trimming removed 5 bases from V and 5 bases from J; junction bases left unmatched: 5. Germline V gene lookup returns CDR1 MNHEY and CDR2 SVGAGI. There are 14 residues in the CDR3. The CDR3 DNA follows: TGTGCCAGCAGTCAGAGGACAGGGTATCAGCCCCAGCATTTT. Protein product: CASSQRTGYQPQHF.

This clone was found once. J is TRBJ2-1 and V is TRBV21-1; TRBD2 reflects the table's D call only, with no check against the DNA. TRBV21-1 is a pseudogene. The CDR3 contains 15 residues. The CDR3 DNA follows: TGTGCCAGCAGCATACGACTAGCGAGCTACAATGAGCAGTTCTTC. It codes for CASSIRLASYNEQFF.

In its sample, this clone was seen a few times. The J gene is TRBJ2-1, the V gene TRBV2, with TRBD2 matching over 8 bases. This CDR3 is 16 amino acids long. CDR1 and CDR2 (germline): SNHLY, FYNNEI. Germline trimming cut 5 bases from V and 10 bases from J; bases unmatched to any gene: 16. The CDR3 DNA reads TGTGCCAGCAGTTCTAACCTAGCGGGTGGGTTAGGGGAGCAGTTCTTC. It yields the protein CASSSNLAGGLGEQFF.

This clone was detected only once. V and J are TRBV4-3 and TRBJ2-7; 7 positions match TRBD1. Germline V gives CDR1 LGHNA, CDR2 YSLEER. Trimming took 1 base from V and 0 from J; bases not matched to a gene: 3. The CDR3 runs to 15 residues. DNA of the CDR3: TGCGCCAGCAGCCAAGGACAGGGTTACTCCTACGAGCAGTACTTC. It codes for CASSQGQGYSYEQYF.

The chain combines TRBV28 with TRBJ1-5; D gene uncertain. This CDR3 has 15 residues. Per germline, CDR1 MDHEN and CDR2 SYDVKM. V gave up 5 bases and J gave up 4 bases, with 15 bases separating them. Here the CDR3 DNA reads TGTGCCAGCAGTAACTTAAGCGGCCAGAATCAGCCCCAGCATTTT. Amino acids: CASSNLSGQNQPQHF.

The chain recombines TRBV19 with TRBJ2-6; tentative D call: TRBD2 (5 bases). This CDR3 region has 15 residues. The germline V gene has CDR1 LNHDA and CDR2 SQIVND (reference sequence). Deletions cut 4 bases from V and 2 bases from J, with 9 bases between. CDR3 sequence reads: CASSTGYAGANVLTF. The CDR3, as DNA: TGTGCCAGTAGTACGGGGTACGCTGGGGCCAACGTCCTGACTTTC.

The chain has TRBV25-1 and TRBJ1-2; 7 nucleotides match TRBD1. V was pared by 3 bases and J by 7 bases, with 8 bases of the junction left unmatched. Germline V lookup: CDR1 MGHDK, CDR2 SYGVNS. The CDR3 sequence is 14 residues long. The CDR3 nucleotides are TGTGCCAGCAGTGACTTGGAGGGGGCAAGTGGCTACACCTTC. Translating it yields CASSDLEGASGYTF.

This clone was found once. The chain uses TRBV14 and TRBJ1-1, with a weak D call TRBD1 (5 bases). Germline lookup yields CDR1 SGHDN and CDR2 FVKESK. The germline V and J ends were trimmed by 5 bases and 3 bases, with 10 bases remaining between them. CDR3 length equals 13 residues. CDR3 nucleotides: TGTGCCAGCAGCTTAGACAGCTACACTGAAGCTTTCTTT. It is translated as CASSLDSYTEAFF.

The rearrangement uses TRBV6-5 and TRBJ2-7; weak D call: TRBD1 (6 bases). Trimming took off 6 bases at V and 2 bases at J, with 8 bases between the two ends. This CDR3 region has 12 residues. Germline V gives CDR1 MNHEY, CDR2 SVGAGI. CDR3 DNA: TGTGCCAGCAGCGGACAGACCTACGAGCAGTACTTC. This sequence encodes CASSGQTYEQYF.

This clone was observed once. The CDR3 coding sequence is TGTGCCAGCAGCCCAAACGGCGGTACGCAGTATTTT. It yields the protein CASSPNGGTQYF. The chain uses TRBV7-9 and TRBJ2-3; no reliable D call. With 5 bases removed from V and 8 bases from J, the gap between germline ends came to 11 bases. Germline CDR1 SEHNR, CDR2 FQNEAQ (reference sequence). The CDR3 runs to 12 residues.

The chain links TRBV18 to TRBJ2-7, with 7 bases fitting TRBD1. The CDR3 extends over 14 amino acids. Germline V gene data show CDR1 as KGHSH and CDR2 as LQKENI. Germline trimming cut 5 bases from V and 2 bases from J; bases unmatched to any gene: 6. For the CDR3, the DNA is TGTGCCAGCTCATCGACAGGGAACACCTACGAGCAGTACTTC. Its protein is CASSSTGNTYEQYF.

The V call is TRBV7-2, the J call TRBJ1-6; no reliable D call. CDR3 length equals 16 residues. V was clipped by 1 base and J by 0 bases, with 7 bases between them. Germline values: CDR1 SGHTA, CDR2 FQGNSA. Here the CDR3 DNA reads TGTGCCAGCAGCTTAGAGTGGAGCTCCTATAATTCACCCCTCCACTTT. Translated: CASSLEWSSYNSPLHF. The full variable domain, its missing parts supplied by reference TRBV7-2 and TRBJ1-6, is GAGVSQSPSNKVTEKGKDVELRCDPISGHTALYWYRQSLGQGLEFLIYFQGNSAPDKSGLPSDRFSAERTGGSVSTLTIQRTQQEDSAVYLCASSLEWSSYNSPLHFGNGTRLTVT.

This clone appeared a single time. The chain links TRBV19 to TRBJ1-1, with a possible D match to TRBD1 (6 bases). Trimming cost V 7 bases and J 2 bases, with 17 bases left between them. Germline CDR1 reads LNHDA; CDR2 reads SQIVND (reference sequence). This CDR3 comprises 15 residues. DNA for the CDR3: TGTGCCAGTACCGAGTGGGGGCCAGGAAACACTGAAGCTTTCTTT. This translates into CASTEWGPGNTEAFF.

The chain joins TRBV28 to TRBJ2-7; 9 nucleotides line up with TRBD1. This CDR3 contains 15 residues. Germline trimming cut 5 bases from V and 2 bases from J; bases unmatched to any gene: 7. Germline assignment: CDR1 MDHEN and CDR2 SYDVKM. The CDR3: CASSGAGTGTYEQYF. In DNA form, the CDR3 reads TGTGCCAGCAGTGGAGCCGGGACAGGGACCTACGAGCAGTACTTC.

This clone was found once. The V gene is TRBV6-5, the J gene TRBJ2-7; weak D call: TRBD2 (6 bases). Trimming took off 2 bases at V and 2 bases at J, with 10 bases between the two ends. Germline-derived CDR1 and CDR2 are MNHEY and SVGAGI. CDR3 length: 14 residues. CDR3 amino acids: CASSYQRAAYEQYF. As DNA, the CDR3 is TGTGCCAGCAGTTACCAGCGGGCTGCCTACGAGCAGTACTTC.

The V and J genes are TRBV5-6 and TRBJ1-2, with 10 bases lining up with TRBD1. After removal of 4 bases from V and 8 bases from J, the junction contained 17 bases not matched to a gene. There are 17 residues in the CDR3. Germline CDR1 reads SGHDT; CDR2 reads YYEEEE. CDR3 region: CASSEIDRDRGSGGYTF. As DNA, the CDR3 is TGTGCCAGCAGCGAGATTGACCGGGACAGGGGATCGGGCGGCTACACCTTC. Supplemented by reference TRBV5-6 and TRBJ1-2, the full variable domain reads DAGVTQSPTHLIKTRGQQVTLRCSPKSGHDTVSWYQQALGQGPQFIFQYYEEEERQRGNFPDRFSGHQFPNYSSELNVNALLLGDSALYLCASSEIDRDRGSGGYTFGSGTRLTVV.

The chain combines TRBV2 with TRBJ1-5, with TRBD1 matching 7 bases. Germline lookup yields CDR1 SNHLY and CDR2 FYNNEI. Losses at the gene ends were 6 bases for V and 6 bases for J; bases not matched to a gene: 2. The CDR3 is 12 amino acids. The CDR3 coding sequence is TGTGCCAGCAGCCAGGGGGGTCAGCCCCAGCATTTT. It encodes CASSQGGQPQHF.

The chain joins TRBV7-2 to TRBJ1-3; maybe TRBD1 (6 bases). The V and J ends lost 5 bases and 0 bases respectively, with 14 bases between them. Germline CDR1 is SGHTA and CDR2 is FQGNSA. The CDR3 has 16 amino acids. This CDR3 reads CASSPTGPISGNTIYF. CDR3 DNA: TGTGCCAGCAGCCCCACAGGGCCCATCTCTGGAAACACCATATATTTT.

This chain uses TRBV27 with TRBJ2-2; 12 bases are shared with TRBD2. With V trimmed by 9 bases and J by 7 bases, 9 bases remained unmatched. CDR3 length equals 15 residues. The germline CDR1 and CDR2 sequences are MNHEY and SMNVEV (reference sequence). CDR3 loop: CARPSSGRVGGELFF. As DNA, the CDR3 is TGTGCCAGGCCATCTAGCGGGAGGGTGGGCGGGGAGCTGTTTTTT.

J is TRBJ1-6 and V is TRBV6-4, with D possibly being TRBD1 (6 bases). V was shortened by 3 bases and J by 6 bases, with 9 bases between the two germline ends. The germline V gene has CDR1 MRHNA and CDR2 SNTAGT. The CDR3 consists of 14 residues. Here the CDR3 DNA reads TGTGCCAGCAGTGAAGGCAGGGGTAATTCACCCCTCCACTTT. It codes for CASSEGRGNSPLHF.

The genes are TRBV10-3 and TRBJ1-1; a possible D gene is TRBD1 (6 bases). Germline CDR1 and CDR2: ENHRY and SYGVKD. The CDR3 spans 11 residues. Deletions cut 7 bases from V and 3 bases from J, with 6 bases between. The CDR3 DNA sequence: TGTGCCATCAAGGGGGACACTGAAGCTTTCTTT. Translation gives CAIKGDTEAFF.

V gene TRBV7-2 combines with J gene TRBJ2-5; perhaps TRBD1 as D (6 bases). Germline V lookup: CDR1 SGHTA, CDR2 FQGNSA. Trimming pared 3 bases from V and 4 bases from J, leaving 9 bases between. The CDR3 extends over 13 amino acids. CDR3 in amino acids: CASSFQGRETQYF. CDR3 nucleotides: TGTGCCAGCAGCTTTCAGGGGAGAGAGACCCAGTACTTC.